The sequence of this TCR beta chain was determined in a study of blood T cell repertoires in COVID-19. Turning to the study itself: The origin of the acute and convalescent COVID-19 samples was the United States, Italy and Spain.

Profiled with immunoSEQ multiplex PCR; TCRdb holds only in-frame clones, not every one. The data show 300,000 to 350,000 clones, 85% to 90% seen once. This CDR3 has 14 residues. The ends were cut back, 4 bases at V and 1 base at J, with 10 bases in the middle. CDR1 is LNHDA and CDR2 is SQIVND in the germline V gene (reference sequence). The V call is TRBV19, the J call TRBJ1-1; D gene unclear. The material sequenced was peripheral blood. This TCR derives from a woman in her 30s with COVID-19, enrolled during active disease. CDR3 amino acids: CASSRSQANTEAFF. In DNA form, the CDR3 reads TGTGCCAGTAGTAGGTCCCAGGCGAACACTGAAGCTTTCTTT.